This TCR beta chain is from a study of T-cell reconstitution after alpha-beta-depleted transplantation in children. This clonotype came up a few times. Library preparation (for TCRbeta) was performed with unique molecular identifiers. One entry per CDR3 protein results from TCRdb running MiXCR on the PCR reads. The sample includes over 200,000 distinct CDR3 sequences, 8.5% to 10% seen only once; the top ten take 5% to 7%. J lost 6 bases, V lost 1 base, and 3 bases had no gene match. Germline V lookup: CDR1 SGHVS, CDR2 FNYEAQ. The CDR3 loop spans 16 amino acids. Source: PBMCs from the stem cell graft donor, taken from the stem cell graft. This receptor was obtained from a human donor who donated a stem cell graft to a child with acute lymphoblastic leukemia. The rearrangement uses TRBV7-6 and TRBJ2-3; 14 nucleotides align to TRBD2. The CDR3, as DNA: TGTGCCAGCAGCTTAGAGGGACTAGCGGGGGTGGATACGCAGTATTTT. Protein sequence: CASSLEGLAGVDTQYF.